The TCR beta chain described here comes from a study of identical twins. General study points: Within cord blood, abundant beta clonotypes carried fewer insertions, but memory repertoires showed no such trend. Out-of-frame alpha sequences common to twins exhibited a surplus of low generation probability.

MiXCR was run by TCRdb on the 5' RACE reads, yielding one entry per CDR3 protein. The sample contains 450,000 or so distinct CDR3 sequences, 20% to 25% of which appear only once. To note about this clonotype: The antigen is undetermined.

Per germline, CDR1 MNHEY and CDR2 SVGAGI. V gave up 4 bases and J gave up 3 bases, with 16 bases separating them. The CDR3 has 15 amino acids. The sample was also reused in another study, on T cells expressing NK-cell markers.

The V and J genes are TRBV6-5 and TRBJ2-7, with D possibly being TRBD2 (5 bases). The source of this sequence is a woman aged 18 to 35 in good health. The sample taken for sequencing was CD4+ T cells sorted from blood. CDR3 amino acids: CASSSSASGNYEQYF. For the CDR3, the DNA is TGTGCCAGCAGTTCGTCGGCAAGCGGAAACTACGAGCAGTACTTC.